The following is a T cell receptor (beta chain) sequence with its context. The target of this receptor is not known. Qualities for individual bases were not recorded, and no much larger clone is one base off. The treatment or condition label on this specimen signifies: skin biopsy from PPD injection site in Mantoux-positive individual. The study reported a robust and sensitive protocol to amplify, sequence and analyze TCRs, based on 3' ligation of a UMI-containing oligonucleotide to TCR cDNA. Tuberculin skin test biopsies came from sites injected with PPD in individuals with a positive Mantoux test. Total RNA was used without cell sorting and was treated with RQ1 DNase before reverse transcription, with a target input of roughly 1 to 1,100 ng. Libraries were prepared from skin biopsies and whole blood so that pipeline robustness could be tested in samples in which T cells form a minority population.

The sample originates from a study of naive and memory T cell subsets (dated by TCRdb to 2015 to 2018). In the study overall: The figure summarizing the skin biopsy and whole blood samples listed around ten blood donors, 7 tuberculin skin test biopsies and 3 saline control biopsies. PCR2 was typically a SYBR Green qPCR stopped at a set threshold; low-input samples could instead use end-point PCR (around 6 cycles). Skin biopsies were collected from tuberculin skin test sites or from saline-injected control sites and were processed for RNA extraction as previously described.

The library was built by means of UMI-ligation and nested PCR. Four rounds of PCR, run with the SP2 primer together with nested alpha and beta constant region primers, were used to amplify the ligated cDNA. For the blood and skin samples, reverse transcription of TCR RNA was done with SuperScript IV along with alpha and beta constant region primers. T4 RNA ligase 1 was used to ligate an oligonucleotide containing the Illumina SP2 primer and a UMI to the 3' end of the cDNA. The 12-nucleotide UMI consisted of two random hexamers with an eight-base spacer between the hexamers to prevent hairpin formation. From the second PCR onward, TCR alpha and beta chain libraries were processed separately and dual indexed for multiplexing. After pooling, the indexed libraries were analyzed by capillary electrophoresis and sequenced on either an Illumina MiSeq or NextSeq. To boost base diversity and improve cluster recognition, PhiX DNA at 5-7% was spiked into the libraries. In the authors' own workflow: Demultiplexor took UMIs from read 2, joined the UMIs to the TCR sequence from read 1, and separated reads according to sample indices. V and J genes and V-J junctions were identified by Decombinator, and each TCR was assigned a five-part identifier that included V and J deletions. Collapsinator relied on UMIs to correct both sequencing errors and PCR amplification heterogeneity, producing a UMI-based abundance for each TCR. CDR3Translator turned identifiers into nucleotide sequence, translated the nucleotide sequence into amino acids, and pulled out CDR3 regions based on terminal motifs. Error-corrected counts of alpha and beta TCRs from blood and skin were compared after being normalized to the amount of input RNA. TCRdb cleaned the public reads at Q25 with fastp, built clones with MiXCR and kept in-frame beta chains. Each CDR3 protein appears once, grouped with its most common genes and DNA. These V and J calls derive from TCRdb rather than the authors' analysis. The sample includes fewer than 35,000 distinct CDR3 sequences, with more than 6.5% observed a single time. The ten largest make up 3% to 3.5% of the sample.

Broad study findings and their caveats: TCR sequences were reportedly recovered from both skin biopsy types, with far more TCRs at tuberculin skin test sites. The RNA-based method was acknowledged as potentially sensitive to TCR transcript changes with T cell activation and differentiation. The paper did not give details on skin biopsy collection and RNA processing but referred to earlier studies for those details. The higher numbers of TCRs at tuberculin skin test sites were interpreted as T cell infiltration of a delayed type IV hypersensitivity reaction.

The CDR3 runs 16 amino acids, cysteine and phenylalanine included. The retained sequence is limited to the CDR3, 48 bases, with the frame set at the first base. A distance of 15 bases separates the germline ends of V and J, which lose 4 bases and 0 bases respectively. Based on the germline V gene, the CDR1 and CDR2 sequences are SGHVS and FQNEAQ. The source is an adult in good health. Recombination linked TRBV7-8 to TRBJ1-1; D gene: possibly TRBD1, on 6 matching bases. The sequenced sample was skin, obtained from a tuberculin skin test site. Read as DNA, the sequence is TGTGCCAGCAGCTCACACAGGGTCTCTTTGAACACTGAAGCTTTCTTT. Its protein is CASSSHRVSLNTEAFF.